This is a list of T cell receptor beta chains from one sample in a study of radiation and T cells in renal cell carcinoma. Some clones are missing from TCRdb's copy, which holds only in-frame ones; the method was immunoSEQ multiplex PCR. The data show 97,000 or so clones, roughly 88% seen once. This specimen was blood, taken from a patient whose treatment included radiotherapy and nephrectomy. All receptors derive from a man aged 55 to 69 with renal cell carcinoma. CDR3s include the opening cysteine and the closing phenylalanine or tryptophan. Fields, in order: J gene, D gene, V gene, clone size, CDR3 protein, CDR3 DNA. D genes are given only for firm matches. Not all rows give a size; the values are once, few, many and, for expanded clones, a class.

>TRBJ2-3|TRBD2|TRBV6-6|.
CASSFSGRATDTQYF
TGTGCCAGCAGTTTTAGCGGGAGAGCCACAGATACGCAGTATTTT
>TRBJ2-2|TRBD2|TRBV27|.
CASSDLGLAGGLNTGELFF
TGTGCCAGCAGTGACCTGGGACTAGCGGGAGGTCTGAACACCGGGGAGCTGTTTTTT
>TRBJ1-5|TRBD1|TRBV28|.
CASSLAQGDHQPQHF
TGTGCCAGCAGTTTAGCACAGGGGGATCATCAGCCCCAGCATTTT
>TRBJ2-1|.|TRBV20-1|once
CSTTGYNEQFF
TGCAGTACGACTGGTTACAATGAGCAGTTCTTC
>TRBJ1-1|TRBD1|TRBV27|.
CASSLSPGGFEAFF
TGTGCCAGCAGTTTAAGTCCAGGGGGGTTTGAAGCTTTCTTT
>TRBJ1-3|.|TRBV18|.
CASSDPTGTFGASSGNTIYF
TGTGCCAGCTCAGACCCGACTGGGACGTTCGGGGCATCCTCTGGAAACACCATATATTTT
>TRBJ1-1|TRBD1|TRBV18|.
CASSREQGAEAFF
TGTGCCAGCTCACGGGAGCAGGGGGCCGAAGCTTTCTTT
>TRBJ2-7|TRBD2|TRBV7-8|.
CASSSPLGLAGGPYEQYF
TGTGCCAGCAGCTCCCCACTGGGACTAGCGGGAGGTCCCTACGAGCAGTACTTC
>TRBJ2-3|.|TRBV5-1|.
CASSWWGVGGFTDTQYF
TGCGCCAGCAGCTGGTGGGGAGTGGGGGGATTCACAGATACGCAGTATTTT
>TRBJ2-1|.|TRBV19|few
CASSSPLQGDEQFF
TGTGCCAGTAGTAGTCCCCTCCAGGGCGATGAGCAGTTCTTC
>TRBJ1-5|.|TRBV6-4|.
CASSEDWGLGQPQHF
TGTGCCAGCAGTGAGGACTGGGGCCTCGGACAGCCCCAGCATTTT
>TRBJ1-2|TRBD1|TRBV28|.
CASRWQGARSYGYTF
TGTGCCAGCAGGTGGCAGGGGGCGCGATCCTATGGCTACACCTTC
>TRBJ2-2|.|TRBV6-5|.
CASRYGDEEYGELFF
TGTGCCAGCAGATATGGGGACGAGGAGTACGGGGAGCTGTTTTTT
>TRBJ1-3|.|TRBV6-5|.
CASSTGRRNTIYF
TGTGCCAGCAGCACGGGACGGAGAAACACCATATATTTT
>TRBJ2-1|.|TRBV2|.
CASSGGQSNEQFF
TGTGCCAGCAGTGGCGGACAGAGCAATGAGCAGTTCTTC
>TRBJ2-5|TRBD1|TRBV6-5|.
CATWTGLLETQYF
TGTGCCACTTGGACAGGGCTGCTGGAGACCCAGTACTTC
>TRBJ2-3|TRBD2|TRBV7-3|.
CASSKGLAGGLYGTDTQYF
TGTGCCAGCTCCAAAGGGCTAGCGGGAGGGCTTTACGGCACAGATACGCAGTATTTT
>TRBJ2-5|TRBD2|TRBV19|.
CASTSGAGGPGETQYF
TGTGCCAGTACCTCTGGAGCGGGAGGGCCGGGGGAGACCCAGTACTTC
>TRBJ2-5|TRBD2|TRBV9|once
CASSVTGLAGMETQYF
TGTGCCAGCAGCGTAACCGGACTAGCGGGAATGGAGACCCAGTACTTC
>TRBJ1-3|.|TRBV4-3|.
CASSQGVSSGNTIYF
TGCGCCAGCAGCCAAGGCGTGAGCTCTGGAAACACCATATATTTT
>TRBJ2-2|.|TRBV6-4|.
CALRGGANTGELFF
TGTGCCCTAAGGGGCGGGGCCAACACCGGGGAGCTGTTTTTT
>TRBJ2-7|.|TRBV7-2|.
CASSLLAAVSYEQYF
TGTGCCAGCAGTCTTTTGGCGGCCGTCTCCTACGAGCAGTACTTC
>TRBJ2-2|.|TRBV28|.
CASSLFNWNTGELFF
TGTGCCAGCAGTTTATTTAACTGGAACACCGGGGAGCTGTTTTTT
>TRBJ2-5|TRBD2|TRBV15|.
CATSTLIGSGRETQYF
TGTGCCACCAGCACCCTCATCGGGAGCGGGAGAGAGACCCAGTACTTC
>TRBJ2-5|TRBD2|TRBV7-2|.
CASSLALVEEWGGRGPETQYF
TGTGCCAGCAGCTTAGCGCTGGTTGAGGAATGGGGCGGGAGAGGTCCAGAGACCCAGTACTTC
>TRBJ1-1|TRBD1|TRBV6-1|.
CASSEPGQPDTEAFF
TGTGCCAGCAGTGAACCGGGACAGCCCGACACTGAAGCTTTCTTT
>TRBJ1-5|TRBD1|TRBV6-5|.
CASGTVGANQPQHF
TGTGCCAGCGGGACAGTTGGAGCCAATCAGCCCCAGCATTTT
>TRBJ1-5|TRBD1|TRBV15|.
CATSTRQGTRPQHF
TGTGCCACCAGCACCCGACAGGGTACACGGCCCCAGCATTTT
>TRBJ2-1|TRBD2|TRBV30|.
CAWSLLAGDLGGRNEQFF
TGTGCCTGGAGTCTTCTAGCGGGAGATTTGGGCGGGCGCAATGAGCAGTTCTTC
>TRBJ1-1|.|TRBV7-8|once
CASSLEGNTEAFF
TGTGCCAGCAGCTTAGAGGGGAACACTGAAGCTTTCTTT
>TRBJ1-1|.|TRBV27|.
CASGLNTEAFF
TGTGCCAGCGGGCTTAACACTGAAGCTTTCTTT
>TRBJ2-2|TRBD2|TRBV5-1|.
CASSLELAATGELFF
TGCGCCAGCAGCTTGGAACTAGCGGCCACCGGGGAGCTGTTTTTT
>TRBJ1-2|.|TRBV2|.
CASSEGPGLGYTF
TGTGCCAGCAGTGAAGGCCCAGGGTTAGGCTACACCTTC
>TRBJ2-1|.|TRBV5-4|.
CATGGMFQQFF
TGTGCCACGGGGGGCATGTTTCAGCAGTTCTTC
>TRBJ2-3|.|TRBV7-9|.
CASSLSGRGRGTDTQYF
TGTGCCAGCAGCTTATCCGGGCGTGGCAGGGGCACAGATACGCAGTATTTT
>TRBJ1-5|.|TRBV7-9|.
CASSSQGINQPQHF
TGTGCCAGCAGCTCACAGGGTATCAATCAGCCCCAGCATTTT
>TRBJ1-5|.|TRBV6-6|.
CASSYKDSYSSQPQHF
TGTGCCAGCAGTTACAAGGACAGTTACAGTAGTCAGCCCCAGCATTTT
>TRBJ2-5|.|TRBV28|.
CASSSLWAGQLLIGETQYF
TGTGCCAGCAGCTCGTTATGGGCTGGACAGCTGCTGATTGGAGAGACCCAGTACTTC
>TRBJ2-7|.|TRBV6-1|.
CASSEKRWSSYEQYF
TGTGCCAGCAGTGAAAAACGTTGGAGCTCCTACGAGCAGTACTTC
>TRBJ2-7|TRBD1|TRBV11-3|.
CASSPEDRGMNEQYF
TGTGCCAGCAGCCCAGAGGACAGGGGGATGAACGAGCAGTACTTC
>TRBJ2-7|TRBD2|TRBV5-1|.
CASSPLGGGATLAYEQYF
TGCGCCAGCAGCCCCCTCGGGGGGGGCGCGACTCTTGCCTACGAGCAGTACTTC
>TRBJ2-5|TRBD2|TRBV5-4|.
CASSLWLADNQETQYF
TGTGCCAGCAGCTTATGGCTAGCGGACAACCAAGAGACCCAGTACTTC
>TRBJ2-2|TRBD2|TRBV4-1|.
CASSHGGRRDTGELFF
TGCGCCAGCAGCCACGGCGGGAGAAGGGACACCGGGGAGCTGTTTTTT
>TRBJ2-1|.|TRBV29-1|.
CSVGTSVEQFF
TGCAGCGTTGGGACCTCTGTTGAGCAGTTCTTC
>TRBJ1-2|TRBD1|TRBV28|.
CASSFVNRGQYGYTF
TGTGCCAGCAGTTTTGTGAACAGGGGGCAGTATGGCTACACCTTC
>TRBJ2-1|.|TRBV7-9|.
CASSSKQVYREKNEQFF
TGTGCCAGCAGCTCAAAGCAAGTATATAGGGAGAAGAATGAGCAGTTCTTC
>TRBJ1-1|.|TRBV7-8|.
CASSLFPSYREFTEAFF
TGTGCCAGCAGCCTATTCCCTAGTTACAGGGAGTTCACTGAAGCTTTCTTT